The clone carrying this TCR beta chain has just a few counts. TCRdb analysed the 5' RACE reads with MiXCR anew, one entry per CDR3 protein. The sample records tens of thousands of distinct CDR3 sequences, about 19% being singletons. These data belong to a study of HIV-infected patients and healthy controls. CDR1 is SGHDT, CDR2 YYEEEE, per germline. This CDR3 region has 15 residues. With V trimmed by 2 bases and J by 6 bases, 11 bases remained unmatched. Sequencing was performed on CD4+ T cells from blood. The TCR originated in a human donor in good health. J is TRBJ2-7 and V is TRBV5-6; TRBD1 aligns across 7 bases. The DNA of the CDR3 is TGTGCCAGCAGCTTAGCGGCACAGGGGTGGGCCGAGCAGTACTTC. Its translation: CASSLAAQGWAEQYF.